In its sample, the clone carrying this T cell receptor beta chain was seen many times. This entry belongs to a study of neurological immune-mediated disorders. In each sequencing run, over 160 million TCR-beta sequences were generated from 15-18 subjects. TCRdb redid the calling of the 5' RACE reads with MiXCR, one entry per CDR3 protein. The sample includes tens of thousands of distinct CDR3 sequences, more than 4% seen only once; the top ten take approximately 2.9%. CDR1 and CDR2 from the germline V gene are SGHRS and YFSETQ. CDR3 length: 14 residues. With 5 bases removed from V and 0 bases from J, the gap between germline ends came to 9 bases.

What was sequenced was PBMCs. The source of this sequence is a man aged 45 to 65 with multiple sclerosis. This chain connects TRBV5-1 to TRBJ1-3; no clear D gene. This CDR3 is CASRAVNSGNTIYF. CDR3 in DNA: TGCGCCAGCAGGGCCGTAAACTCTGGAAACACCATATATTTT. The whole variable domain, filled in from reference TRBV5-1 and TRBJ1-3, reads KAGVTQTPRYLIKTRGQQVTLSCSPISGHRSVSWYQQTPGQGLQFLFEYFSETQRNKGNFPGRFSGRQFSNSRSEMNVSTLELGDSALYLCASRAVNSGNTIYFGEGSWLTVV.